This TCR beta chain is drawn from a study of regulatory T cells in long-lasting Graves disease. Through Arm-PCR of CDR3 regions and iRepertoire HTBI primers, TCR beta libraries were built. TCRdb fed the multiplex PCR reads into MiXCR, producing one record per CDR3 protein. The data show 520,000 or so distinct CDR3 sequences, more than 10% seen once. Specified time point: newly diagnosed GD, antithyroid drugs for less than 3 months. PBMC RNA served as the TCR library source. Graves' disease was diagnosed by American Thyroid Association guidelines. This clonotype was found many times. The germline V gene encodes CDR1 LGHDT and CDR2 YNNKEL (reference sequence). The V end lost 4 bases, the J end lost 5 bases, and 12 bases lay between the germline ends. The CDR3 runs 13 residues. These same data were also listed under a study on T cells in Graves' hyperthyroidism and ophthalmopathy. That source notes: Hyperthyroidism patients were newly diagnosed, had disease duration under 2 months, and were aged 18 to 65 years. The TCR CDR3 first-round RT-PCR relied on the HTBI primer set.

This clonotype originated in a woman aged 25-40 years with Graves disease. The genes are TRBV3-1 and TRBJ2-7; D might be TRBD1 (6 bases). Source: peripheral blood mononuclear cells (PBMCs), taken at new diagnosis, from a patient treated with antithyroid drugs. The CDR3 DNA follows: TGTGCCAGCAGCCTTCGACAGGCCCACGAGCAGTACTTC. Translation: CASSLRQAHEQYF.